One and the same sample provided the 18 T cell receptor beta chains below, sequenced in a study of blood T cell repertoires in COVID-19. Profiling relied on immunoSEQ multiplex PCR, and the TCRdb table lists in-frame clones only, not all of them. The sample carries 100,000 or so clones, 85% recorded once. The sequencing input was peripheral blood. These receptors were obtained from a woman in her 70s with active or convalescent COVID-19.

The chain carries TRBV10-3 and TRBJ2-7; D may be TRBD1 (5 bases). V lost 4 bases and J 5 bases, leaving 12 bases between the germline ends. The CDR3 length is 13 residues. Per the germline V gene, CDR1 is ENHRY and CDR2 is SYGVKD. The CDR3 loop reads CAISGGKGNEQYF. The CDR3 DNA sequence: TGTGCCATCAGTGGTGGGAAGGGGAACGAGCAGTACTTC.

This chain uses TRBV5-4 with TRBJ2-1; D is ambiguous. The germline gives CDR1 SGHNT, CDR2 YYREEE (reference sequence). Trimming stripped 0 bases from V and 13 bases from J, with 8 bases between. The CDR3 has 11 residues. CDR3 sequence reads: CASSLENSQFF. The CDR3 bases are TGTGCCAGCAGCTTGGAAAACTCCCAGTTCTTC.

The chain has TRBV6-5 and TRBJ1-1; no firm D call. From germline, CDR1 is MNHEY and CDR2 SVGAGI. V lost 8 bases and J lost 1, with 11 bases in between. The CDR3 has 13 residues. This CDR3 reads CASGHRTNTEAFF. CDR3 in DNA: TGTGCCAGCGGTCACAGAACGAACACTGAAGCTTTCTTT.

This clone was seen more than once but under ten times. The J gene is TRBJ2-7, the V gene TRBV5-1; the D gene is possibly TRBD1 (5 bases). This CDR3 has 15 amino acids. Germline loops: CDR1 SGHRS, CDR2 YFSETQ. Trimming took 1 base from V and 6 from J, leaving 17 bases between them. This CDR3 is CASSLRFLGVREQYF. The CDR3 nucleotides are TGCGCCAGCAGCTTGAGATTTTTAGGGGTTCGCGAGCAGTACTTC.

The J gene is TRBJ2-1, the V gene TRBV7-7; TRBD1 aligns across 11 bases. J gave up 4 bases and V 5 bases, and 4 bases lay outside the gene matches. This CDR3 is 15 amino acids long. The germline CDR1 and CDR2 sequences are SSHAT and FNYEAQ (reference sequence). The CDR3 bases are TGTGCCAGCAGCAGAGGACAGGGGGCTTACAATGAGCAGTTCTTC. Translation: CASSRGQGAYNEQFF.

This chain uses TRBV9 with TRBJ2-7; the D is unclear. The CDR3 contains 12 residues. V dropped 4 bases and J dropped 4 bases, with 9 bases sitting between them. Germline assignment: CDR1 SGDLS and CDR2 YYNGEE. CDR3 coding DNA: TGTGCCAGCAGCCGAGACAATTACGAGCAGTACTTC. The encoded protein is CASSRDNYEQYF.

V gene TRBV2 combines with J gene TRBJ1-1, with 8 bases fitting TRBD1. J was trimmed by 10 bases and V by 6 bases; bases with no gene match: 13. Per the germline V gene, CDR1 is SNHLY and CDR2 is FYNNEI. CDR3 length: 14 amino acids. In DNA, the CDR3 is TGTGCCAGCAGGGAACAGGGGGTCGGTGTGGGAGCTTTCTTT. Translation: CASREQGVGVGAFF. The full variable domain, in which reference TRBV2 and TRBJ1-1 provide the parts outside the CDR3, is EPEVTQTPSHQVTQMGQEVILRCVPISNHLYFYWYRQILGQKVEFLVSFYNNEISEKSEIFDDQFSVERPDGSNFTLKIRSTKLEDSAMYFCASREQGVGVGAFFGQGTRLTVV.

CDR3 sequence: CASSQYGTGDSPLHF. As DNA, the CDR3 is TGTGCCAGCAGCCAGTATGGGACAGGGGATTCACCCCTCCACTTT. The chain combines TRBV3-1 (or the pseudogene TRBV3-2) with TRBJ1-6; 10 bases are shared with TRBD1. Germline V gene sequence: CDR1 LGHDT, CDR2 YNNKEL (reference sequence). The CDR3 sequence is 15 residues long. Trimming at V came to 3 bases and at J to 8 bases, leaving 4 bases not matched to a gene.

V gene TRBV10-3 combines with J gene TRBJ1-2; 7 bases align to TRBD1. J lost 1 base, V lost 0 bases, and 2 bases had no gene match. Germline CDR1 is ENHRY and CDR2 is SYGVKD. The CDR3 is made up of 15 amino acids. The CDR3 protein is CAISESDRHNYGYTF. CDR3 nucleotide sequence: TGTGCCATCAGTGAGTCGGACAGGCATAACTATGGCTACACCTTC.

The gene calls are TRBV7-2 and TRBJ1-2; 7 bases fit TRBD1. Germline loops: CDR1 SGHTA, CDR2 FQGNSA. This CDR3 spans 13 amino acids. The ends lost 1 base at V and 7 bases at J; junction bases unmatched: 3. The CDR3 reads CASSLGAGGGYTF. The CDR3 DNA follows: TGTGCCAGCAGCTTAGGAGCAGGGGGTGGCTACACCTTC.

This clone came up a few times. V gene TRBV25-1 combines with J gene TRBJ1-3; the D gene is possibly TRBD1 (5 bases). This CDR3 spans 15 amino acids. The ends were cut back, 5 bases at V and 0 bases at J, with 11 bases in the middle. The V gene's germline CDR1 is MGHDK and CDR2 SYGVNS. The CDR3 nucleotides are TGTGCCAGCAGTTCACAGGCGACCTCTGGAAACACCATATATTTT. Its protein product is CASSSQATSGNTIYF.

This chain links TRBV15 with TRBJ2-1; 9 bases match TRBD2. CDR1 and CDR2 (germline): LNHNV, YYDKDF (reference sequence). With 1 base clipped from V and 3 bases from J, the junction kept 1 base outside the gene matches. The length of the CDR3 is 15 residues. The CDR3 spells CATSRASGNYNEQFF. The CDR3 nucleotides read TGTGCCACCAGCAGAGCTAGCGGGAACTACAATGAGCAGTTCTTC.

As for this clone: An end of the junction does not agree with germline; a read error may underlie this. This chain uses TRBV28 with TRBJ2-7; TRBD1 matches 7 bases. Germline values: CDR1 MDHEN, CDR2 SYDVKM. This CDR3 has 12 amino acids. The CDR3 spells CASRIGTATPNF. CDR3 sequence (DNA): TGTGCCAGCAGAATAGGGACAGCCACCCCCAATTTC.

This chain connects TRBV3-1 (or the pseudogene TRBV3-2) to TRBJ1-1, with D possibly being TRBD1 (5 bases). Trimming pared 6 bases from V and 1 base from J, leaving 12 bases between. Germline V gene sequence: CDR1 LGHDT, CDR2 YNNKEL (reference sequence). The CDR3 runs 14 residues. The CDR3 sequence: CASSQWGENTEAFF. In nucleotides, the CDR3 is TGTGCCAGCAGTCAATGGGGGGAGAACACTGAAGCTTTCTTT.

The chain links TRBV5-6 to TRBJ1-1; no definite D call. This CDR3 region has 14 residues. Germline V CDR1 and CDR2: SGHDT, YYEEEE. V gave up 5 bases and J gave up 8 bases, with 19 bases separating them. The chain's CDR3 is CASRAGSVGQEAFF. The CDR3 coding sequence is TGTGCCAGCAGAGCTGGCAGCGTAGGCCAAGAAGCTTTCTTT.

The V call is TRBV7-7, the J call TRBJ2-5; 15 bases are a match to TRBD2. V dropped 5 bases and J dropped 5; count of bases not matched to a gene: 6. This CDR3 is built from 16 residues. Germline V lookup: CDR1 SSHAT, CDR2 FNYEAQ (reference sequence). The CDR3 nucleotides are TGTGCCAGCAGCGCAAGGACTAGCGGGGGGGATGAGACCCAGTACTTC. Amino acids: CASSARTSGGDETQYF.

The V call is TRBV6-2 or TRBV6-3, the J call TRBJ2-2, with 13 nucleotides matching TRBD2. The CDR3 consists of 19 residues. Trimming at V came to 4 bases and at J to 4 bases, leaving 12 bases not matched to a gene. Germline V gene data show CDR1 as MNHEY and CDR2 as SVGEGT. CDR3 protein: CASSLTPGLAGVVTGELFF. The DNA for the CDR3 is TGTGCCAGCAGTTTAACACCTGGACTAGCGGGGGTGGTCACCGGGGAGCTGTTTTTT.

This rearrangement joins TRBV19 to TRBJ1-5, with TRBD1 matching over 9 bases. From germline, CDR1 is LNHDA and CDR2 SQIVND (reference sequence). V lost 6 bases to trimming and J lost 6 bases; unmatched junction nucleotides: 3. This CDR3 is built from 13 residues. The CDR3 reads CASSGTGFQPQHF. The CDR3 coding sequence is TGTGCCAGTAGCGGGACAGGGTTTCAGCCCCAGCATTTT.